This T cell receptor (beta chain) was recovered during a study of blood T cell repertoires in COVID-19. Profiled with immunoSEQ multiplex PCR; TCRdb holds only in-frame clones, not every one. This table has hundreds of thousands of clones, around four fifths appearing once. Input material: peripheral blood. The source is a woman older than 75 with acute or convalescent COVID-19.

In nucleotides, the CDR3 is TGTGCCACCAGCAGAGATCTATGGGGGGGGAACACTGAAGCTTTCTTT. It specifies CATSRDLWGGNTEAFF. This rearrangement joins TRBV15 to TRBJ1-1; tentative D call: TRBD1 (5 bases). Trimming cost V 0 bases and J 1 base, with 12 bases left between them. Germline loops: CDR1 LNHNV, CDR2 YYDKDF (reference sequence). This CDR3 contains 16 residues. Filled out from reference TRBV15 and TRBJ1-1, the complete variable domain reads DAMVIQNPRYQVTQFGKPVTLSCSQTLNHNVMYWYQQKSSQAPKLLFHYYDKDFNNEADTPDNFQSRRPNTSFCFLDIRSPGLGDTAMYLCATSRDLWGGNTEAFFGQGTRLTVV.